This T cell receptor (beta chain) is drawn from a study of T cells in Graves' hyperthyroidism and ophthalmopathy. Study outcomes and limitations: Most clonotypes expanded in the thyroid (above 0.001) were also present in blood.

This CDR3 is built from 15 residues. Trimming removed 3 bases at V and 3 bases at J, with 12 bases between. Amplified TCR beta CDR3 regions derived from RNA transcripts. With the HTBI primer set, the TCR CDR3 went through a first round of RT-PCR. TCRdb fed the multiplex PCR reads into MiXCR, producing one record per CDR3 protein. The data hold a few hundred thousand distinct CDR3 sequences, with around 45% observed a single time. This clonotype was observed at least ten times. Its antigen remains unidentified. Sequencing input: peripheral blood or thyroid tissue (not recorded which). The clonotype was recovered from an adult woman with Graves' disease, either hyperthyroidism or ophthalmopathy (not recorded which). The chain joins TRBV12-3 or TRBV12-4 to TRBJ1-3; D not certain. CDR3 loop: CASSLSESYGNTIYF. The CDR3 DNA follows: TGTGCCAGCAGTTTGTCAGAATCTTATGGAAACACCATATATTTT.